A single sample gave rise to the 3 T cell receptor beta chains below, sequenced in a study of cytomegalovirus exposure and HLA in healthy donors. 13 Jbeta primers and 60 Vbeta primers were used for the PCR. TCRdb keeps only in-frame clones here, not all; method: immunoSEQ multiplex PCR. The table lists approximately 110,000 clones, roughly 85% of them singletons. Sequencing was done on a sample of PBMCs. These receptors all come from a woman between 40 and 50 years old in good health and CMV-seronegative.

V usage is TRBV5-8 and J usage is TRBJ1-5; D ambiguous. Looked up from germline, CDR1 is SGHTS and CDR2 is YDEGEE. V shed 4 bases and J shed 10 bases, with 6 bases lying between them. The CDR3 is 10 amino acids. The CDR3 loop reads CASSPSPQHF. The DNA for the CDR3 is TGTGCCAGCAGCCCCTCTCCCCAGCATTTT.

V gene TRBV18 combines with J gene TRBJ1-2, with 7 bases matching TRBD1. Germline values: CDR1 KGHSH, CDR2 LQKENI. Trimming cost V 2 bases and J 0 bases; bases outside gene matches: 0. CDR3 length: 14 amino acids. CDR3 amino acids: CASSPGQANYGYTF. In nucleotides, the CDR3 is TGTGCCAGCTCACCAGGACAGGCTAACTATGGCTACACCTTC.

The rearrangement uses TRBV29-1 and TRBJ2-5; 11 nucleotides match TRBD1. The V gene end was trimmed by 4 bases and the J gene end by 5 bases; junction bases not matched to a gene: 18. Germline V gives CDR1 SQVTM, CDR2 ANQGSEA. The CDR3 is 18 amino acids. CDR3 sequence (DNA): TGCAGCGTTGCAGGTTCTTGGACAGGGGGCTTGCTTAGGGAGACCCAGTACTTC. Amino acid sequence: CSVAGSWTGGLLRETQYF.